This TCR beta chain was captured by sequencing in a study of T-cell reconstitution after alpha-beta-depleted transplantation in children. Whole-study results and caveats: Several hundred expanded graft clones reportedly supplied alpha-beta T cells about two months after transplant. T-cell counts and diversity at one year following transplant were attributed mainly to newly produced T cells.

A remark on this clonotype: Its antigen is not identified.

Unique molecular identifiers were used to barcode this TCRbeta library. Using its own MiXCR run on the PCR reads, TCRdb lists one record per CDR3 protein. The sample consists of about 510,000 distinct CDR3 sequences, over 10% of them appearing once. Sequencing was performed on PBMCs, mostly from graft donor cells, taken 180 days after TCRalphabeta/CD19-depleted stem cell transplant. This clonotype was sampled from a female patient under 10 years old who had a stem cell transplant for aplastic anemia, so the T cells may come from the graft donor.

The CDR3, as DNA: TGTGCCAGCAGTTTATGGGGGAGGGGGGCCTACAATGAGCAGTTCTTC. It codes for CASSLWGRGAYNEQFF. This chain connects TRBV28 to TRBJ2-1, with a possible D match to TRBD2 (7 bases). The V and J ends lost 0 bases and 2 bases respectively, with 11 bases between them. This CDR3 region has 16 residues. Germline V gene sequence: CDR1 MDHEN, CDR2 SYDVKM.